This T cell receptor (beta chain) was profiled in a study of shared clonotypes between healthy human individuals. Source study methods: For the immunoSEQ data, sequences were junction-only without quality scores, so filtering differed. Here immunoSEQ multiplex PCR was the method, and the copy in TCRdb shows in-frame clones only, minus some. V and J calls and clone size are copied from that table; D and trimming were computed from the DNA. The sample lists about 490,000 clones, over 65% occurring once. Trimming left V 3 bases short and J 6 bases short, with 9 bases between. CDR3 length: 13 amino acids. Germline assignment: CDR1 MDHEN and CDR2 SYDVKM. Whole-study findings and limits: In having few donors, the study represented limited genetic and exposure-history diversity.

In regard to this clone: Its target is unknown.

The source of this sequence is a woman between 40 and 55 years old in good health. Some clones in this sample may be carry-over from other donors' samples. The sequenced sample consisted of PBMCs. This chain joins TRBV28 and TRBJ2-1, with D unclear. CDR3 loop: CASSLRLGNEQFF. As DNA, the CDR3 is TGTGCCAGCAGTTTGAGGCTGGGCAATGAGCAGTTCTTC.